This TCR beta chain was retrieved from a study of blood T cells in healthy people across ages. Trimming took 6 bases from V and 7 from J; bases not matched to a gene: 11. Per germline, CDR1 DFQATT and CDR2 SNEGSKA (reference sequence). The CDR3 loop spans 15 amino acids. Remarks on this clonotype: The antigen remains undetermined.

A second PCR, run for roughly 6 to 11 cycles, used a sample-barcoded 5' primer plus a J-beta primer mix. Tags on each cDNA molecule came from a template-switch adaptor with 12 random nucleotides. One entry per CDR3 protein, called by TCRdb with MiXCR from the 5' RACE reads. The data show around 1,900,000 distinct CDR3 sequences, approximately 39% seen once. Study-wide points: Roughly linear declines in TCR beta diversity per million T cells occurred with age.

Every donor gave approximately 10 milliliters of peripheral blood. Extraction of total RNA produced a minimum of 6 micrograms from each sample. Sequenced material: blood. The TCR comes from a human donor in good health. This chain uses TRBV20-1 with TRBJ2-1; 11 nucleotides agree with TRBD2. CDR3 nucleotides: TGCAGTGCCCTCGTAGCGGGGGGGCCAAGGAATGAGCAGTTCTTC. It translates to CSALVAGGPRNEQFF.